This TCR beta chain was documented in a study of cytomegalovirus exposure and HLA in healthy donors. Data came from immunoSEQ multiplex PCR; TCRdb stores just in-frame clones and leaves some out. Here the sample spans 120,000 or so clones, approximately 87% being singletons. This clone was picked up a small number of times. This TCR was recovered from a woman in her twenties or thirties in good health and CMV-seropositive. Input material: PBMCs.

The CDR3 nucleotides are TGTGCCAGCGGGGACAGGGGGAAGACCCAGTACTTC. Translated, it gives CASGDRGKTQYF. The chain links TRBV11-3 to TRBJ2-5, with 11 bases identical to TRBD1. V lost 8 bases, J lost 6 bases, and 2 bases stayed unmatched. Germline CDR1 and CDR2: SGHNT and YENEEA. The CDR3 runs 12 residues.